This entry lists 19 T cell receptor beta chains sequenced from one sample in a study of T cell responses to AZD1222 COVID-19 vaccine. TCRdb's table, derived via immunoSEQ multiplex PCR, lists solely in-frame clones and lacks some. The sample has under 130,000 clones; about 85% are singletons. The source material was peripheral blood, sampled 28 days after the second AZD1222 dose. These receptors were obtained from an adult who received the AZD1222 COVID-19 vaccine.

The genes are TRBV25-1 and TRBJ1-1; 7 nucleotides agree with TRBD1. J lost 9 bases, V lost 2 bases, and 3 bases had no gene match. Germline V gene lookup returns CDR1 MGHDK and CDR2 SYGVNS. The CDR3 sequence is 12 residues long. The CDR3 here is CASSETGVQAFF. CDR3 DNA sequence: TGTGCCAGCAGTGAAACAGGGGTGCAAGCTTTCTTT.

V gene TRBV24-1 combines with J gene TRBJ2-7, with D maybe TRBD2 (5 bases). Germline V gives CDR1 KGHDR, CDR2 SFDVKD. This CDR3 is 17 amino acids long. Trimming took 0 bases from V and 0 from J, leaving 14 bases between them. DNA for the CDR3: TGTGCCACCAGTGATTTGGGGAGACACGGGGTCTCCTACGAGCAGTACTTC. Translated: CATSDLGRHGVSYEQYF.

The chain carries TRBV28 and TRBJ2-5; perhaps TRBD1 as D (5 bases). Germline assignment: CDR1 MDHEN and CDR2 SYDVKM. The length of the CDR3 is 14 residues. V lost 4 bases, J lost 5 bases, and 14 bases lay in between. DNA for the CDR3: TGTGCCAGCAGTTCACAGGCCCATAAGGAGACCCAGTACTTC. Its translation is CASSSQAHKETQYF.

The gene calls are TRBV3-1 (or the pseudogene TRBV3-2) and TRBJ1-1; D is undetermined. Trimming removed 4 bases from V and 1 base from J, with 10 bases in between. The CDR3 is made up of 14 amino acids. Germline-derived CDR1 and CDR2 are LGHDT and YNNKEL (reference sequence). The CDR3: CASSRRPQNTEAFF. The CDR3 nucleotides read TGTGCCAGCAGCCGAAGACCGCAGAACACTGAAGCTTTCTTT.

The chain joins TRBV5-5 to TRBJ2-7; TRBD2 agrees at 11 bases. V lost 1 base and J lost 0; bases outside the gene matches: 6. The CDR3 spans 17 residues. Germline V lookup: CDR1 SGHKS, CDR2 YYEKEE (reference sequence). DNA of the CDR3: TGTGCCAGCAGCTTGTCTAGCGGGAGGACCAACTCCTACGAGCAGTACTTC. Translated: CASSLSSGRTNSYEQYF. The full variable domain, rest sourced from reference TRBV5-5 and TRBJ2-7, is DAGVTQSPTHLIKTRGQQVTLRCSPISGHKSVSWYQQVLGQGPQFIFQYYEKEERGRGNFPDRFSARQFPNYSSELNVNALLLGDSALYLCASSLSSGRTNSYEQYFGPGTRLTVT.

The rearrangement links TRBV6-2 or TRBV6-3 to TRBJ1-6, with D unresolved. V was clipped by 2 bases and J by 7 bases, with 9 bases between them. Germline assignment: CDR1 MNHEY and CDR2 SVGEGT. The CDR3 is 14 residues long. The CDR3 here is CASSYKPPNSPLHF. The CDR3 DNA follows: TGTGCCAGCAGTTACAAGCCGCCCAATTCACCCCTCCACTTT.

The rearrangement joins TRBV9 to TRBJ1-6, with D tentatively TRBD1 (5 bases). Germline V gene lookup returns CDR1 SGDLS and CDR2 YYNGEE. Trimming removed 2 bases at V and 10 bases at J, with 25 bases between. The CDR3 covers 18 residues. CDR3 DNA: TGTGCCAGCAGCGTCCTTCCGGACACCAATTTCCCGGAATCACCCCTCCACTTT. It is translated as CASSVLPDTNFPESPLHF.

V usage is TRBV12-3 or TRBV12-4 and J usage is TRBJ1-1; 11 bases align to TRBD1. V gave up 6 bases and J gave up 10 bases; unmatched junction bases: 7. The CDR3 runs to 13 residues. This CDR3 reads CASSSGQGARAFF. The CDR3 DNA sequence: TGTGCCAGCAGCTCAGGACAGGGGGCTAGAGCTTTCTTT.

The rearrangement joins TRBV7-9 to TRBJ2-7, with a possible D match to TRBD2 (6 bases). The CDR3 contains 16 residues. Trimming stripped 3 bases from V and 0 bases from J, with 15 bases between. The germline V gene has CDR1 SEHNR and CDR2 FQNEAQ (reference sequence). CDR3 nucleotide sequence: TGTGCCAGCAGCTTCGGTCTGGCGGGGAGCTCCTACGAGCAGTACTTC. It yields the protein CASSFGLAGSSYEQYF.

This sequence joins TRBV11-2 and TRBJ1-1; D gene uncertain. The CDR3 runs 14 residues. Deletions cut 0 bases from V and 5 bases from J, with 10 bases between. Germline V gives CDR1 SGHAT, CDR2 FQNNGV. The DNA of the CDR3 is TGTGCCAGCAGCTTAGAATTTTCGGAAACTGAAGCTTTCTTT. It yields the protein CASSLEFSETEAFF. Full variable domain (missing parts from reference TRBV11-2 and TRBJ1-1): EAGVAQSPRYKIIEKRQSVAFWCNPISGHATLYWYQQILGQGPKLLIQFQNNGVVDDSQLPKDRFSAERLKGVDSTLKIQPAKLEDSAVYLCASSLEFSETEAFFGQGTRLTVV.

The chain carries TRBV4-3 and TRBJ2-7, with 13 bases identical to TRBD2. Per germline, CDR1 LGHNA and CDR2 YSLEER. This CDR3 comprises 17 residues. V lost 5 bases to trimming and J lost 0 bases; unmatched junction nucleotides: 7. Here the CDR3 DNA reads TGCGCCAGCAGCATTGGGACTAGCGGGATATCCTCCTACGAGCAGTACTTC. Translating gives CASSIGTSGISSYEQYF.

The rearrangement joins TRBV28 to TRBJ1-5, with TRBD1 as a possible D gene (5 bases). Looked up from germline, CDR1 is MDHEN and CDR2 is SYDVKM. The CDR3 spans 16 residues. Trimming pared 5 bases from V and 5 bases from J, leaving 19 bases between. The CDR3 here is CASSPAPAFRDQPQHF. The CDR3 coding sequence is TGTGCCAGCAGTCCAGCACCCGCCTTCAGGGATCAGCCCCAGCATTTT. Full variable domain (remainder filled in from reference TRBV28 and TRBJ1-5): DVKVTQSSRYLVKRTGEKVFLECVQDMDHENMFWYRQDPGLGLRLIYFSYDVKMKEKGDIPEGYSVSREKKERFSLILESASTNQTSMYLCASSPAPAFRDQPQHFGDGTRLSIL.

The V call is TRBV6-2 or TRBV6-3, the J call TRBJ2-1; TRBD2 aligns across 10 bases. V lost 4 bases to trimming and J lost 3 bases; unmatched junction nucleotides: 9. Germline V lookup: CDR1 MNHEY, CDR2 SVGEGT. This CDR3 has 17 amino acids. CDR3 nucleotide sequence: TGTGCCAGCAGTTCTTCCCCTAGCGGGAGATTCTACAATGAGCAGTTCTTC. Protein product: CASSSSPSGRFYNEQFF.

The rearrangement joins TRBV4-1 to TRBJ1-1, with D hard to call. Germline CDR1 is MGHRA and CDR2 is YSYEKL. Between the trimmed V and J ends, which lost 1 base and 4 bases, there was a span of 13 bases. CDR3 length equals 15 residues. The CDR3 here is CASSQGRLGSTEAFF. CDR3 bases: TGCGCCAGCAGCCAAGGTCGGCTGGGGAGCACTGAAGCTTTCTTT.

The J gene is TRBJ2-1, the V gene TRBV24-1; the D gene is possibly TRBD1 (6 bases). The CDR3 is made up of 14 amino acids. Trimming stripped 5 bases from V and 8 bases from J, with 15 bases between. Germline V gene lookup returns CDR1 KGHDR and CDR2 SFDVKD. CDR3 sequence reads: CATSGIRGRDEQFF. CDR3 nucleotide sequence: TGTGCCACCAGTGGTATCAGGGGTAGAGATGAGCAGTTCTTC.

As concerns this clone: The same CDR3 arises from other DNA sequences in this sample as well. The chain uses TRBV9 and TRBJ2-7; D assignment may be TRBD1 or TRBD2 (5 bases each). The germline V and J ends were trimmed by 0 bases and 2 bases, with 9 bases remaining between them. The V gene's germline CDR1 is SGDLS and CDR2 YYNGEE. The CDR3 length is 14 residues. The CDR3 loop reads CASSVDLGPYEQYF. The DNA for the CDR3 is TGTGCCAGCAGCGTAGATTTGGGACCCTACGAGCAGTACTTC.

The chain recombines TRBV6-1 with TRBJ1-5, with D maybe TRBD1 (6 bases). The CDR3 contains 15 residues. The V end lost 1 base, the J end lost 3 bases, and 10 bases lay between the germline ends. The germline V gene encodes CDR1 MNHNS and CDR2 SASEGT. The CDR3 DNA reads as TGTGCCAGCAGTGAAGAGGGGGGGAACAATCAGCCCCAGCATTTT. Its protein product is CASSEEGGNNQPQHF.

J is TRBJ1-1 and V is TRBV28; D is ambiguous. CDR1 MDHEN and CDR2 SYDVKM come from the germline V gene. The ends were cut back, 6 bases at V and 0 bases at J, with 11 bases in the middle. This CDR3 has 14 amino acids. The CDR3 spells CASSRGWMNTEAFF. CDR3 DNA sequence: TGTGCCAGCAGCCGAGGATGGATGAACACTGAAGCTTTCTTT.

V and J are TRBV27 and TRBJ1-1; maybe TRBD1 (5 bases). Between the trimmed V and J ends, which lost 2 bases and 2 bases, there was a span of 12 bases. Germline assignment: CDR1 MNHEY and CDR2 SMNVEV (reference sequence). This CDR3 has 15 residues. CDR3 nucleotides: TGTGCCAGCAGTTTACAGGGCACCCGAAACACTGAAGCTTTCTTT. Translating it yields CASSLQGTRNTEAFF.